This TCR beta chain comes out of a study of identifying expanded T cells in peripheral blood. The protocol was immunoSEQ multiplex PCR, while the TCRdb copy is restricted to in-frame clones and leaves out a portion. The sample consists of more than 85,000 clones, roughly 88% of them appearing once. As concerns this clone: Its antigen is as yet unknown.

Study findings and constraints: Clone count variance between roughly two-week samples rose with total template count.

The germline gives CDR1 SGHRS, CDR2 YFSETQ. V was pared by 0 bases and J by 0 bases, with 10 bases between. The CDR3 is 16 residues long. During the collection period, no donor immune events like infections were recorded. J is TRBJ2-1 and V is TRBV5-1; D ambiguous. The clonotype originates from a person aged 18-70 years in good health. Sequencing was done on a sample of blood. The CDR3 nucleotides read TGCGCCAGCAGCTTGGATTCGGGCGGCTCCTACAATGAGCAGTTCTTC. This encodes CASSLDSGGSYNEQFF.